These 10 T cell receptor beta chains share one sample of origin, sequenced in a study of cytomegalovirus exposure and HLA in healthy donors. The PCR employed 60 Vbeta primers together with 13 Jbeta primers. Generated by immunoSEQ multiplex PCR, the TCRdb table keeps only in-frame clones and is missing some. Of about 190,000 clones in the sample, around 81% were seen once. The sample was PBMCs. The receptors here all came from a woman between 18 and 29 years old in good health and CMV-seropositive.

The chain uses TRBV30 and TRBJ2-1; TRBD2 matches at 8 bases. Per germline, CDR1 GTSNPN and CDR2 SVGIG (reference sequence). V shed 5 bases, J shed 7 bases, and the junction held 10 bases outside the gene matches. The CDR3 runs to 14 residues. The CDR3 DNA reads TGTGCCTGGGCTCGGGCTAGCGGGCGGAATGAGCAGTTCTTC. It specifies CAWARASGRNEQFF. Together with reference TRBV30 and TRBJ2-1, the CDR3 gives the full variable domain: SQTIHQWPATLVQPVGSPLSLECTVEGTSNPNLYWYRQAAGRGLQLLFYSVGIGQISSEVPQNLSASRPQDRQFILSSKKLLLSDSGFYLCAWARASGRNEQFFGPGTRLTVL.

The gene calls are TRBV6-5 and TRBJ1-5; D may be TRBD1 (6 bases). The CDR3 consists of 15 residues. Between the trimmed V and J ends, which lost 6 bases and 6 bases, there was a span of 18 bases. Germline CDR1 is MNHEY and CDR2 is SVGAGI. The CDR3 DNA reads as TGTGCCAGCAGACTTACCTTCAGGGGTGGTCAGCCCCAGCATTTT. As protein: CASRLTFRGGQPQHF.

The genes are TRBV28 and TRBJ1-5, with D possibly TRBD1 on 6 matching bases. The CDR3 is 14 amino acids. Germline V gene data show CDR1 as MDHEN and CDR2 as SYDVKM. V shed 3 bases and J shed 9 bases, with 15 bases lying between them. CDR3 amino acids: CASSLSARGSPQHF. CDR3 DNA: TGTGCCAGCAGTTTGTCGGCCAGGGGTTCGCCCCAGCATTTT.

CDR3 sequence: CASSLQGDDYTF. CDR3 bases: TGCGCCAGCAGCCTCCAAGGGGATGACTACACCTTC. This chain joins TRBV4-3 and TRBJ1-2, with D perhaps TRBD1 (5 bases). The CDR3 is 12 amino acids. CDR1 and CDR2 (germline): LGHNA, YSLEER. The V gene lost 4 bases and the J gene lost 10 bases, with 13 bases spanning the gap.

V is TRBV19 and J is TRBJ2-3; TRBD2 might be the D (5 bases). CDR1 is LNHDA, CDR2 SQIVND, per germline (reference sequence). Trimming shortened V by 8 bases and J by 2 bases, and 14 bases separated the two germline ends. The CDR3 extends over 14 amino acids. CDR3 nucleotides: TGTGCCAGTCAATGGACTCAGGACACAGATACGCAGTATTTT. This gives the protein CASQWTQDTDTQYF.

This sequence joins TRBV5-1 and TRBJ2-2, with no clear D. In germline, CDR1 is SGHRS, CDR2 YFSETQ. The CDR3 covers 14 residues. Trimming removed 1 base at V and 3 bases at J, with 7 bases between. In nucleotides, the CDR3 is TGCGCCAGCAGCTTGATCGCGGACACCGGGGAGCTGTTTTTT. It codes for CASSLIADTGELFF.

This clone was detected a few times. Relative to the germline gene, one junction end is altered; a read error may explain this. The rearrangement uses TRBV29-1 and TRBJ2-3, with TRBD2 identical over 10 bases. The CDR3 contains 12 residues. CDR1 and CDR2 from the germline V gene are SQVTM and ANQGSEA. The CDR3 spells CSADGGAGGELF. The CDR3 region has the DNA TGCAGCGCCGATGGGGGAGCGGGGGGGGAACTCTTT.

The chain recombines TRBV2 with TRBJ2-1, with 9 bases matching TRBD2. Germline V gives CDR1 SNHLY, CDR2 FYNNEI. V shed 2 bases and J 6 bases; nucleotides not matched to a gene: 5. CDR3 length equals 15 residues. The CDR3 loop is CASSESGLAGNEQFF. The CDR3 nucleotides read TGTGCCAGCAGTGAATCGGGACTAGCCGGCAATGAGCAGTTCTTC.

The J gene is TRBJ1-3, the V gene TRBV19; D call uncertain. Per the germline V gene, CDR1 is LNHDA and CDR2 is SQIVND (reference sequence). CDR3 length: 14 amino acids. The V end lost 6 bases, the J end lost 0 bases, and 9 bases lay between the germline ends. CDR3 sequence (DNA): TGTGCCAGTAGCAAACAGAGCTCTGGAAACACCATATATTTT. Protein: CASSKQSSGNTIYF.

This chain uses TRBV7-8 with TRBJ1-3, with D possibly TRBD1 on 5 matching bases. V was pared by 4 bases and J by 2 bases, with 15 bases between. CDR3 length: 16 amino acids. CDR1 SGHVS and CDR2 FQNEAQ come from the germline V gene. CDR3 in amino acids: CASSYEGTITGNTIYF. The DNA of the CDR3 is TGTGCCAGCAGCTACGAAGGGACTATAACTGGAAACACCATATATTTT.